The clone carrying this T cell receptor (beta chain) was seen ten or more times. Antigen: not known. Genomic DNA acted as the template from which TCR beta VDJ combination and CDR3 sequence profiling were carried out. One entry per CDR3 protein results from TCRdb running MiXCR on the reads. The sample includes approximately 65,000 distinct CDR3 sequences, over 45% of them seen just once. The entry originates in a study of CD8+CD57+ T cells in acquired aplastic anemia. Study information: As sequenced from healthy donors, CD4+ cells averaged roughly 10 million reads. Broader study findings: With respect to CD8+ Simpson's diversity, patients and controls did not differ significantly. About 30 was the count of CD8+ CDR3 sequences that patients shared with controls.

The CDR3 spans 16 residues. Trimming shortened V by 1 base and J by 1 base, and 13 bases separated the two germline ends. The germline V gene has CDR1 MNHNS and CDR2 SASEGT. The gene calls are TRBV6-1 and TRBJ1-2, with D perhaps TRBD1 (5 bases). This clonotype originated in a human donor in good health, serving as a control. The sequenced sample was sorted CD4+, CD8+, or CD8+CD57+ T cells (not recorded which) from PBMCs. CDR3 sequence (DNA): TGTGCCAGCAGTGAAGTTGGGGCAGAAATTAACTATGGCTACACCTTC. It yields the protein CASSEVGAEINYGYTF.